This T cell receptor beta chain was profiled in a study of blood T cell repertoires in COVID-19. Across the study: Collection of acute and convalescent COVID-19 samples took place in the United States, Italy and Spain.

Sequencing was performed with immunoSEQ multiplex PCR; in TCRdb, only in-frame clones are kept and a portion is missing. The table records around 300,000 clones, around 87% of them present only once. Recovered status in Cohort 3 required two negative PCRs, clearance, or symptom resolution. Between the trimmed V and J ends, which lost 3 bases and 7 bases, there was a span of 17 bases. CDR1 is SGHRS, CDR2 YFSETQ, per germline. The CDR3 runs 15 residues. This receptor was identified in a woman between 18 and 30 years old who had recovered from COVID-19. The sample consisted of PBMCs or T cells enriched from blood (not recorded which). This chain uses TRBV5-1 with TRBJ2-1; D may be TRBD2 (7 bases). The DNA for the CDR3 is TGCGCCAGCAGCTCCACCGTGGGGGGGGCTAATGAGCAGTTCTTC. Translation: CASSSTVGGANEQFF.